Below are 20 T cell receptor beta chains sequenced from a single sample in a study of blood T cell repertoires in COVID-19. Produced via immunoSEQ multiplex PCR; TCRdb's table is partial and in-frame only. The data show 150,000 to 180,000 clones, with around 83% seen just once and approximately 32% held by the top ten. Source material: peripheral blood. The source is a woman aged 60-75 years with acute or convalescent COVID-19.

This clone has a single count. This chain connects TRBV19 to TRBJ2-5; 14 bases match TRBD2. The ends lost 1 base at V and 4 bases at J; junction bases unmatched: 14. This CDR3 has 20 residues. From germline, CDR1 is LNHDA and CDR2 SQIVND (reference sequence). CDR3 bases: TGTGCCAGTAGTATAGCCCTGAGCGGACTAGCGGGGGGTAGAGGAGAGACCCAGTACTTC. This codes for CASSIALSGLAGGRGETQYF.

The chain has TRBV6-1 and TRBJ1-1; 8 bases fit TRBD1. Looked up from germline, CDR1 is MNHNS and CDR2 is SASEGT. The CDR3 runs 15 residues. Germline trimming cut 2 bases from V and 5 bases from J; bases unmatched to any gene: 7. The CDR3 bases are TGTGCCAGCAGTGAATGGGGACAGGCTGGAACTGAAGCTTTCTTT. Amino acids: CASSEWGQAGTEAFF.

This sequence joins TRBV6-1 and TRBJ1-3; D is perhaps TRBD1 (6 bases). The germline gives CDR1 MNHNS, CDR2 SASEGT. This CDR3 has 16 amino acids. V lost 1 base and J 2 bases, leaving 12 bases between the germline ends. The CDR3 bases are TGTGCCAGCAGTGAAGGGGCTGCAGGGGCTGGAAACACCATATATTTT. It specifies CASSEGAAGAGNTIYF.

The sample holds a few counts of this clone. The rearrangement uses TRBV5-6 and TRBJ1-6; possible D gene TRBD1, 6 bases. The CDR3 length is 16 residues. In germline, CDR1 is SGHDT, CDR2 YYEEEE. V was clipped by 3 bases and J by 8 bases, with 18 bases between them. CDR3 loop: CASSYTNTGTDSPLHF. CDR3 DNA sequence: TGTGCCAGCAGCTACACCAATACAGGGACGGATTCACCCCTCCACTTT.

The V call is TRBV10-2, the J call TRBJ2-7; D call uncertain. V was shortened by 4 bases and J by 4 bases, with 11 bases between the two germline ends. Germline values: CDR1 WSHSY, CDR2 SAAADI. The CDR3 is 13 amino acids. Here the CDR3 reads CASSVGSDYEQYF. In DNA form, the CDR3 reads TGCGCCAGCAGTGTTGGCAGTGATTACGAGCAGTACTTC.

The chain joins TRBV6-6 to TRBJ1-2, with a possible D match to TRBD1 (5 bases). From germline, CDR1 is MNHNY and CDR2 SVGAGI (reference sequence). The CDR3 covers 14 residues. V was trimmed by 7 bases and J by 4 bases, leaving 16 bases between them. The CDR3 region is CASKRTTDLYGYTF. Written as DNA, the CDR3 is TGTGCCAGCAAACGGACGACAGACCTCTATGGCTACACCTTC.

This rearrangement joins TRBV20-1 to TRBJ2-7; 7 positions match TRBD1. Per the germline V gene, CDR1 is DFQATT and CDR2 is SNEGSKA (reference sequence). With 3 bases clipped from V and 3 bases from J, the junction kept 5 bases outside the gene matches. The CDR3 has 13 amino acids. The CDR3 nucleotides are TGCAGTGCTAGTTTCCGACAGGGCTACGAGCAGTACTTC. Translating it yields CSASFRQGYEQYF.

CDR3: CAWSVEEGTEAFF. DNA of the CDR3: TGTGCCTGGAGTGTAGAGGAGGGCACTGAAGCTTTCTTT. This chain uses TRBV30 with TRBJ1-1; D unresolved. The V end was cut by 0 bases, the J end by 4 bases, with 9 bases between. CDR1 GTSNPN and CDR2 SVGIG come from the germline V gene (reference sequence). The CDR3 sequence is 13 residues long.

The J gene is TRBJ2-3, the V gene TRBV6-6, with D unclear. With 8 bases removed from V and 2 bases from J, the gap between germline ends came to 11 bases. The CDR3 sequence is 13 residues long. Germline V gene sequence: CDR1 MNHNY, CDR2 SVGAGI (reference sequence). Here the CDR3 DNA reads TGTGCCAGCTCCCGCGCTCACACAGATACGCAGTATTTT. It yields the protein CASSRAHTDTQYF.

The chain recombines TRBV19 with TRBJ2-1; 7 bases map to TRBD2. CDR1 LNHDA and CDR2 SQIVND come from the germline V gene (reference sequence). The CDR3 is 14 residues long. V gave up 6 bases and J gave up 6 bases; unmatched junction bases: 8. The CDR3 spells CASRGQGGVNEQFF. The CDR3 nucleotides are TGTGCCAGTAGGGGCCAGGGAGGGGTCAATGAGCAGTTCTTC.

J is TRBJ2-2 and V is TRBV2, with TRBD2 matching over 11 bases. This CDR3 spans 19 amino acids. J lost 8 bases, V lost 7 bases, and 21 bases had no gene match. Germline V gene data show CDR1 as SNHLY and CDR2 as FYNNEI. DNA for the CDR3: TGTGCCAGCAACAATCCAAACGCCCTAGCGGGGGGCTTGAGAGGGGAGCTGTTTTTT. Residues: CASNNPNALAGGLRGELFF.

In its sample, this clone was seen a few times. The chain employs TRBV2 and TRBJ1-5, with a possible D match to TRBD1 (5 bases). This CDR3 spans 13 amino acids. Trimming shortened V by 6 bases and J by 4 bases, and 10 bases separated the two germline ends. CDR1 is SNHLY and CDR2 is FYNNEI in the germline V gene. The CDR3 DNA is TGTGCCAGCAGCAGGGTACGGAATCAGCCCCAGCATTTT. Encoded protein: CASSRVRNQPQHF. Full variable domain (outside the CDR3, taken from reference TRBV2 and TRBJ1-5): EPEVTQTPSHQVTQMGQEVILRCVPISNHLYFYWYRQILGQKVEFLVSFYNNEISEKSEIFDDQFSVERPDGSNFTLKIRSTKLEDSAMYFCASSRVRNQPQHFGDGTRLSIL.

The rearrangement uses TRBV29-1 and TRBJ2-1; 10 bases line up with TRBD2. CDR3 length: 14 amino acids. V trimming: 5 bases; J trimming: 3 bases; junction bases outside the gene matches: 4. Germline V gene data show CDR1 as SQVTM and CDR2 as ANQGSEA. The CDR3 nucleotides read TGCAGCGTTCGTAGCGGGGGGCTCTACAATGAGCAGTTCTTC. It codes for CSVRSGGLYNEQFF.

This chain joins TRBV7-8 and TRBJ2-7, with 12 bases matching TRBD1. The CDR3 has 15 amino acids. Looked up from germline, CDR1 is SGHVS and CDR2 is FQNEAQ. V was pared by 4 bases and J by 3 bases, with 4 bases of the junction left unmatched. The CDR3 loop reads CASSSGTGGSYEQYV. For the CDR3, the DNA is TGTGCCAGCAGCTCTGGGACAGGGGGCAGCTACGAGCAGTACGTC.

This clone was observed once. This CDR3 is CASSEYGVSYNSPLHF. CDR3 DNA sequence: TGTGCCAGCAGTGAATACGGGGTCTCCTATAATTCACCCCTCCACTTT. The chain joins TRBV6-1 to TRBJ1-6, with D hard to call. CDR1 and CDR2 (germline): MNHNS, SASEGT. This CDR3 is 16 amino acids long. V was trimmed by 2 bases and J by 0 bases, leaving 8 bases between them.

The chain joins TRBV3-1 (or the pseudogene TRBV3-2) to TRBJ2-1; 11 positions agree with TRBD1. The CDR3 runs 14 residues. CDR1 is LGHDT, CDR2 YNNKEL, per germline (reference sequence). J lost 7 bases, V lost 8 bases, and 7 bases had no gene match. CDR3 coding DNA: TGTGCCAGCGCGGACAGGGGGCGATCGAATGAGCAGTTCTTC. Protein product: CASADRGRSNEQFF.

This clone came up once. V usage is TRBV19 and J usage is TRBJ2-1; 7 bases are a match to TRBD1. Germline CDR1 LNHDA, CDR2 SQIVND (reference sequence). V was clipped by 3 bases and J by 3 bases; unmatched bases: 5. The CDR3 runs 15 residues. The CDR3 loop is CASSIEGGVYNEQFF. CDR3 nucleotide sequence: TGTGCCAGTAGTATTGAAGGGGGCGTCTACAATGAGCAGTTCTTC. The variable domain in full, completed from reference TRBV19 and TRBJ2-1, reads DGGITQSPKYLFRKEGQNVTLSCEQNLNHDAMYWYRQDPGQGLRLIYYSQIVNDFQKGDIAEGYSVSREKKESFPLTVTSAQKNPTAFYLCASSIEGGVYNEQFFGPGTRLTVL.

The chain is built from TRBV27 and TRBJ2-2; tentative D call: TRBD2 (6 bases). The CDR3 totals 12 residues. The V gene lost 7 bases and the J gene lost 5 bases, with 8 bases spanning the gap. CDR1 is MNHEY, CDR2 SMNVEV, per germline (reference sequence). CDR3 sequence (DNA): TGTGCCAGCACGGGGGTGACCGGGGAGCTGTTTTTT. Its translation: CASTGVTGELFF.

The chain combines TRBV2 with TRBJ1-1; no clear D gene. The V end was cut by 4 bases, the J end by 0 bases, with 9 bases between. Looked up from germline, CDR1 is SNHLY and CDR2 is FYNNEI. This CDR3 has 14 residues. CDR3 residues: CASSVRGVNTEAFF. CDR3 nucleotide sequence: TGTGCCAGCAGTGTACGGGGAGTGAACACTGAAGCTTTCTTT. Full variable domain (outside the CDR3, taken from reference TRBV2 and TRBJ1-1): EPEVTQTPSHQVTQMGQEVILRCVPISNHLYFYWYRQILGQKVEFLVSFYNNEISEKSEIFDDQFSVERPDGSNFTLKIRSTKLEDSAMYFCASSVRGVNTEAFFGQGTRLTVV.

V and J are TRBV11-2 and TRBJ1-3; 8 bases match TRBD1. CDR1 SGHAT and CDR2 FQNNGV come from the germline V gene. The CDR3 consists of 15 residues. V was clipped by 5 bases and J by 0 bases; unmatched bases: 3. The DNA of the CDR3 is TGTGCCAGCAGCCCAGACAGGGGCTCTGGAAACACCATATATTTT. Translated, it gives CASSPDRGSGNTIYF. The complete variable domain, with remaining parts taken from reference TRBV11-2 and TRBJ1-3, reads EAGVAQSPRYKIIEKRQSVAFWCNPISGHATLYWYQQILGQGPKLLIQFQNNGVVDDSQLPKDRFSAERLKGVDSTLKIQPAKLEDSAVYLCASSPDRGSGNTIYFGEGSWLTVV.